These T cell receptor beta chains were read from a single sample in a study of blood T cell repertoires in COVID-19. TCRdb keeps only in-frame clones here, not all; method: immunoSEQ multiplex PCR. The sample yields some 200,000 clones, roughly 87% seen once. Sequenced: PBMCs or T cells enriched from blood (not recorded which). The source of these receptors is a woman in her twenties or thirties who had recovered from COVID-19. Both conserved end residues are part of each CDR3.

TRBJ2-7	TRBV5-5	CASSSFLAGAYEQYF
TRBJ1-2	TRBV7-9	CASSSQGMGYGYTF
TRBJ1-2	TRBV5-1	CASRGGPNYGYTF
TRBJ2-1	TRBV11-3	CASSLQVGNEQFF
TRBJ1-2	TRBV19	CASSTVGGPTPGYTF
TRBJ2-1	TRBV30	CAWKVAGYLHEQFF
TRBJ2-2	TRBV28	CASIGQTGELFF
TRBJ2-5	TRBV4-1	CASSQDDSGGPHYF
TRBJ1-3	TRBV6-5	CASSWGVQGAQNTIYF
TRBJ2-2	TRBV25-1	CASSAGGQGVNTGELFF
TRBJ1-3	TRBV19	CASSTGLGNTIYF
TRBJ1-2	TRBV27	CASGRDRLVSGYTF